These T cell receptor beta chains were read from a single sample in a study of blood T cell repertoires in COVID-19. The assay was immunoSEQ multiplex PCR, and TCRdb's table has in-frame clones only and misses some. The sample shows 200,000 to 300,000 clones, approximately 85% of them seen only once. The source material was PBMCs or T cells enriched from blood (not recorded which). Receptor source: a woman in her forties or fifties with acute COVID-19. Each CDR3 is given with its conserved first and last residue. D genes are given only for firm matches. Clone size is given for some rows only: seen once, a few or many times, or a class if the clone is expanded.

clone_size: -; cdr3_length: 15; v_call: TRBV29-1; j_call: TRBJ1-1; d_call: TRBD1; cdr3_aa: CSVDAGGGVNTEAFF; cdr3_nt: TGCAGCGTTGACGCAGGGGGAGGCGTGAACACTGAAGCTTTCTTT
clone_size: -; cdr3_length: 15; v_call: TRBV30; j_call: TRBJ1-2; d_call: TRBD1; cdr3_aa: CAWRKGAGQHYGYTF; cdr3_nt: TGTGCCTGGAGGAAGGGGGCGGGACAGCACTATGGCTACACCTTC
clone_size: -; cdr3_length: 15; v_call: TRBV7-6; j_call: TRBJ1-2; d_call: -; cdr3_aa: CASSLGGGDLSGYTF; cdr3_nt: TGTGCCAGCAGCTTAGGAGGGGGGGACCTTTCTGGCTACACCTTC
clone_size: once; cdr3_length: 12; v_call: TRBV29-1; j_call: TRBJ1-1; d_call: -; cdr3_aa: CSADSSRTEAFF; cdr3_nt: TGCAGCGCCGACAGCTCTCGGACTGAAGCTTTCTTT
clone_size: -; cdr3_length: 18; v_call: TRBV9; j_call: TRBJ2-3; d_call: TRBD2; cdr3_aa: CASSVDPPASGGPDTQYF; cdr3_nt: TGTGCCAGCAGCGTAGACCCACCCGCTAGCGGGGGGCCAGATACGCAGTATTTT
clone_size: -; cdr3_length: 16; v_call: TRBV10-3; j_call: TRBJ1-1; d_call: TRBD1; cdr3_aa: CAISELGQGAATEAFF; cdr3_nt: TGTGCCATCAGTGAGTTGGGACAGGGGGCCGCCACTGAAGCTTTCTTT
clone_size: -; cdr3_length: 18; v_call: TRBV25-1; j_call: TRBJ2-3; d_call: TRBD2; cdr3_aa: CASSEGSGGAHSTDTQYF; cdr3_nt: TGTGCCAGCAGTGAGGGGAGCGGGGGGGCCCATAGCACAGATACGCAGTATTTT
clone_size: -; cdr3_length: 15; v_call: TRBV6-2/TRBV6-3; j_call: TRBJ1-1; d_call: -; cdr3_aa: CASSYSLGGGTEAFF; cdr3_nt: TGTGCCAGCAGTTACTCGTTGGGAGGGGGGACTGAAGCTTTCTTT
clone_size: -; cdr3_length: 17; v_call: TRBV5-4; j_call: TRBJ1-2; d_call: TRBD1; cdr3_aa: CASSYIGAGGALNGYTF; cdr3_nt: TGTGCCAGCAGCTACATAGGTGCAGGGGGCGCTTTGAATGGCTACACCTTC
clone_size: -; cdr3_length: 15; v_call: TRBV19; j_call: TRBJ1-2; d_call: TRBD1; cdr3_aa: CASSNRDRETYGYTF; cdr3_nt: TGTGCCAGTAGTAACCGGGACAGGGAGACCTATGGCTACACCTTC
clone_size: -; cdr3_length: 12; v_call: TRBV6-2/TRBV6-3; j_call: TRBJ1-2; d_call: -; cdr3_aa: CASSFSRAGYTF; cdr3_nt: TGTGCCAGCAGTTTCTCCAGGGCTGGCTACACCTTC
clone_size: -; cdr3_length: 15; v_call: TRBV13; j_call: TRBJ2-1; d_call: TRBD2; cdr3_aa: CASSLGGRGNNEQFF; cdr3_nt: TGTGCCAGCAGCTTAGGGGGGAGGGGAAACAATGAGCAGTTCTTC
clone_size: -; cdr3_length: 15; v_call: TRBV7-2; j_call: TRBJ1-2; d_call: -; cdr3_aa: CASTPLRTVLYGYTF; cdr3_nt: TGTGCCAGCACCCCCTTAAGGACAGTATTATATGGCTACACCTTC
clone_size: -; cdr3_length: 13; v_call: TRBV6-5; j_call: TRBJ2-7; d_call: -; cdr3_aa: CASRTGTYYEQYF; cdr3_nt: TGTGCCAGCAGAACCGGGACATACTACGAGCAGTACTTC
clone_size: -; cdr3_length: 12; v_call: TRBV25-1; j_call: TRBJ1-2; d_call: -; cdr3_aa: CASSRGVGGYTF; cdr3_nt: TGTGCCAGCAGTCGAGGAGTGGGTGGCTACACCTTC
clone_size: -; cdr3_length: 18; v_call: TRBV6-2/TRBV6-3; j_call: TRBJ2-5; d_call: TRBD1; cdr3_aa: CASSFAPRTDRVEETQYF; cdr3_nt: TGTGCCAGCAGTTTTGCCCCAAGAACAGACAGGGTGGAGGAGACCCAGTACTTC
clone_size: -; cdr3_length: 13; v_call: TRBV6-5; j_call: TRBJ2-7; d_call: -; cdr3_aa: CASSYNSGYEQYF; cdr3_nt: TGTGCCAGCAGTTATAACTCCGGCTACGAGCAGTACTTC
clone_size: -; cdr3_length: 16; v_call: TRBV3-1/TRBV3-2; j_call: TRBJ2-1; d_call: TRBD2; cdr3_aa: CASSQRQSGGNNEQFF; cdr3_nt: TGTGCCAGCAGCCAAAGGCAAAGCGGGGGCAACAATGAGCAGTTCTTC
clone_size: -; cdr3_length: 13; v_call: TRBV12-3/TRBV12-4; j_call: TRBJ1-4; d_call: -; cdr3_aa: CASSLSGLEKLFF; cdr3_nt: TGTGCCAGCAGTTTATCGGGTCTGGAAAAACTGTTTTTT
clone_size: -; cdr3_length: 13; v_call: TRBV5-6; j_call: TRBJ1-1; d_call: -; cdr3_aa: CASSLPPGFEAFF; cdr3_nt: TGTGCCAGCAGCCTCCCCCCGGGGTTTGAAGCTTTCTTT
clone_size: -; cdr3_length: 14; v_call: TRBV3-1/TRBV3-2; j_call: TRBJ1-3; d_call: -; cdr3_aa: CASSQTGSGNTIYF; cdr3_nt: TGTGCCAGCAGCCAAACGGGTTCCGGAAACACCATATATTTT
clone_size: -; cdr3_length: 16; v_call: TRBV5-1; j_call: TRBJ2-5; d_call: -; cdr3_aa: CASSLVLAQTQETQYF; cdr3_nt: TGCGCCAGCAGCTTGGTTCTAGCGCAGACCCAAGAGACCCAGTACTTC
clone_size: -; cdr3_length: 15; v_call: TRBV19; j_call: TRBJ1-5; d_call: TRBD1; cdr3_aa: CASSIRDRGNQPQHF; cdr3_nt: TGTGCCAGTAGTATCCGGGACAGGGGGAATCAGCCCCAGCATTTT
clone_size: -; cdr3_length: 13; v_call: TRBV11-2; j_call: TRBJ1-1; d_call: -; cdr3_aa: CASSLPSGTEAFF; cdr3_nt: TGTGCCAGCAGCCTTCCATCCGGTACTGAAGCTTTCTTT
clone_size: -; cdr3_length: 14; v_call: TRBV7-2; j_call: TRBJ2-1; d_call: -; cdr3_aa: CASSSDLSYNEQFF; cdr3_nt: TGTGCCAGCAGCTCCGATCTAAGCTACAATGAGCAGTTCTTC
clone_size: -; cdr3_length: 14; v_call: TRBV30; j_call: TRBJ2-5; d_call: -; cdr3_aa: CAWSVSSGLGTQYF; cdr3_nt: TGTGCCTGGAGTGTGTCCAGCGGGTTGGGGACCCAGTACTTC
clone_size: -; cdr3_length: 13; v_call: TRBV7-3; j_call: TRBJ2-7; d_call: TRBD1; cdr3_aa: CASSPGQEYEQYF; cdr3_nt: TGTGCCAGCAGCCCCGGACAGGAGTACGAGCAGTACTTC
clone_size: -; cdr3_length: 14; v_call: TRBV30; j_call: TRBJ2-5; d_call: -; cdr3_aa: CAWSVMSGEETQYF; cdr3_nt: TGTGCCTGGAGTGTAATGTCAGGGGAAGAGACCCAGTACTTC
clone_size: -; cdr3_length: 13; v_call: TRBV21-1; j_call: TRBJ2-7; d_call: -; cdr3_aa: CASSKTGGYEQYF; cdr3_nt: TGTGCCAGCAGCAAGACAGGGGGCTACGAGCAGTACTTC
clone_size: -; cdr3_length: 19; v_call: TRBV19; j_call: TRBJ1-2; d_call: TRBD1; cdr3_aa: CASSPKRDRGYSITYGYTF; cdr3_nt: TGTGCCAGTAGTCCCAAAAGGGACAGGGGGTATTCCATCACGTATGGCTACACCTTC
clone_size: -; cdr3_length: 14; v_call: TRBV19; j_call: TRBJ2-5; d_call: -; cdr3_aa: CASRMTGTQETQYF; cdr3_nt: TGTGCCAGTAGGATGACAGGCACGCAAGAGACCCAGTACTTC
clone_size: -; cdr3_length: 16; v_call: TRBV7-2; j_call: TRBJ1-6; d_call: -; cdr3_aa: CASGGGGSSYNSPLHF; cdr3_nt: TGTGCCAGTGGCGGGGGGGGTTCCTCCTATAATTCACCCCTCCACTTT
clone_size: few; cdr3_length: 17; v_call: TRBV7-2; j_call: TRBJ2-2; d_call: -; cdr3_aa: CASSFKSGRLNTGELFF; cdr3_nt: TGTGCCAGCAGCTTTAAAAGCGGGCGTTTGAACACCGGGGAGCTGTTTTTT
clone_size: -; cdr3_length: 17; v_call: TRBV19; j_call: TRBJ1-4; d_call: -; cdr3_aa: CASSRTGGRTTNEKLFF; cdr3_nt: TGTGCCAGTAGTAGAACAGGAGGGAGAACAACTAATGAAAAACTGTTTTTT
clone_size: -; cdr3_length: 15; v_call: TRBV5-1; j_call: TRBJ2-2; d_call: TRBD1; cdr3_aa: CASSPQDRGSGELFF; cdr3_nt: TGCGCCAGCAGCCCACAAGACAGGGGGTCCGGGGAGCTGTTTTTT
clone_size: -; cdr3_length: 14; v_call: TRBV2; j_call: TRBJ2-5; d_call: TRBD1; cdr3_aa: CASSADRGFETQYF; cdr3_nt: TGTGCCAGCAGTGCGGACAGGGGATTCGAGACCCAGTACTTC
clone_size: -; cdr3_length: 16; v_call: TRBV6-1; j_call: TRBJ1-2; d_call: -; cdr3_aa: CASSVDLGWAGKGYTF; cdr3_nt: TGTGCCAGCAGTGTAGATTTAGGTTGGGCAGGGAAAGGCTACACCTTC
clone_size: -; cdr3_length: 14; v_call: TRBV19; j_call: TRBJ1-2; d_call: -; cdr3_aa: CASSIGAGNYGYTF; cdr3_nt: TGTGCCAGTAGTATAGGTGCCGGTAACTATGGCTACACCTTC
clone_size: -; cdr3_length: 13; v_call: TRBV10-3; j_call: TRBJ1-2; d_call: -; cdr3_aa: CAITSTGGDGYTF; cdr3_nt: TGTGCCATCACCAGTACGGGAGGCGATGGCTACACCTTC
clone_size: -; cdr3_length: 13; v_call: TRBV9; j_call: TRBJ2-7; d_call: -; cdr3_aa: CASSTEYSYEQYF; cdr3_nt: TGTGCCAGCAGTACAGAGTACTCCTACGAGCAGTACTTC
clone_size: -; cdr3_length: 13; v_call: TRBV6-1; j_call: TRBJ1-5; d_call: TRBD1; cdr3_aa: CASSDRGHQPQHF; cdr3_nt: TGTGCCAGCAGTGACAGGGGGCATCAGCCCCAGCATTTT